At least ten counts were recorded for the clone carrying this T cell receptor (beta chain). Antigen: not known. This sample was taken from a study of breast tumors, draining lymph nodes, adjacent tissues. General observations from the study: Luminal-like breast cancer showed significantly higher tumor–nontumor repertoire similarity than basal-like. The data were judged consistent with most tumor T cells coming from lymph node and expanding in tumor. Tumors had less TCR diversity than lymph nodes, more than nontumor tissue. Tumor T cell lymph node origin was a supported hypothesis, not proven.

The CDR3 is made up of 18 amino acids. The trim removed 1 base at V and 0 bases at J, leaving 9 bases unmatched. In germline, CDR1 is SGHNT, CDR2 YENEEA. Samples came from axillary lymph nodes draining the breast cancer. One entry per CDR3 protein, called by TCRdb with MiXCR from the multiplex PCR reads. The sample carries over 150,000 distinct CDR3 sequences, around 33% recorded once. The source of this sequence is a female donor with breast cancer. Some clones in this sample may be carry-over from other donors' samples. The chain joins TRBV11-3 to TRBJ2-3; 8 positions match TRBD2. The material sequenced was axillary lymph node tissue. CDR3 loop: CASSLGALAEQSTDTQYF. CDR3 nucleotides: TGTGCCAGCAGCTTAGGGGCACTAGCGGAGCAAAGCACAGATACGCAGTATTTT.